The rows below give T cell receptor beta chains drawn from one sample of a study of PD-1 blockade in classical Hodgkin lymphoma. Repertoires were generated with immunoSEQ multiplex PCR, while TCRdb's copy carries only in-frame clones and drops some. The data hold 2,500 to 3,500 clones, with 63% observed a single time. Material: CD8+ T cells from blood, obtained at baseline. The origin of the receptors is a human donor with classical Hodgkin lymphoma. Each CDR3 is given with its conserved first and last residue. The D gene is left open where the match is weak. Some rows have no size entry. The others give once, few or many, or a class for an expanded clone.

clone_size	d_call	v_call	j_call	cdr3_aa	cdr3_nt
NA	NA	TRBV6-5	TRBJ2-1	CASSYGNEQFF	TGTGCCAGCAGTTATGGCAATGAGCAGTTCTTC
NA	NA	TRBV7-8	TRBJ1-1	CASSNPSDSANTEAFF	TGTGCCAGCAGCAATCCTTCTGACAGCGCGAACACTGAAGCTTTCTTT
NA	NA	TRBV27	TRBJ2-3	CASSSRVKGTDTQYF	TGTGCCAGCAGTTCCAGGGTTAAGGGCACAGATACGCAGTATTTT
NA	NA	TRBV5-6	TRBJ2-1	CASSSAFEQFF	TGTGCCAGCAGCTCGGCCTTCGAGCAGTTCTTC
NA	NA	TRBV6-5	TRBJ1-2	CASSRDGISYTF	TGTGCCAGCAGTAGGGACGGAATCTCCTACACCTTC
once	TRBD1	TRBV2	TRBJ2-1	CASTTAGQGRLIEQFF	TGTGCCAGCACGACGGCGGGACAGGGGCGCCTAATTGAGCAGTTCTTC
NA	NA	TRBV2	TRBJ2-7	CASSQGGAPSYEQYF	TGTGCCAGCAGCCAGGGGGGGGCCCCATCCTACGAGCAGTACTTC
medium-sized	NA	TRBV10-3	TRBJ1-2	CAISESEDSYYGYTF	TGTGCCATCAGTGAGTCGGAGGACAGTTACTATGGCTACACCTTC
NA	NA	TRBV5-4	TRBJ2-7	CASSLEAGYEQYF	TGTGCCAGCAGCTTGGAGGCGGGCTACGAGCAGTACTTC
NA	TRBD1	TRBV7-9	TRBJ2-7	CASSLDSPGGFYEQYF	TGTGCCAGCAGCTTAGATAGTCCAGGGGGCTTCTACGAGCAGTACTTC
few	NA	TRBV27	TRBJ2-7	CASSHNSLPYEQYF	TGTGCCAGCAGTCACAACAGCTTACCCTACGAGCAGTACTTC
NA	NA	TRBV15	TRBJ2-1	CATSREVPEGQFF	TGTGCCACCAGCAGGGAGGTTCCGGAGGGGCAGTTCTTC
NA	TRBD1	TRBV10-1	TRBJ1-2	CASSDPGQGMDGYTF	TGCGCCAGCAGTGACCCGGGACAGGGGATGGATGGCTACACCTTC
NA	NA	TRBV6-5	TRBJ2-2	CATRTGLGLFF	TGTGCCACCAGGACGGGTCTCGGTCTGTTTTTT
NA	NA	TRBV2	TRBJ2-3	CASSEASLPQADTQYF	TGTGCCAGCAGTGAAGCGTCGCTCCCGCAGGCAGATACGCAGTATTTT
NA	NA	TRBV7-8	TRBJ2-7	CASSPGSLSNYEQYF	TGTGCCAGCAGCCCGGGCAGCCTATCCAACTACGAGCAGTACTTC
NA	NA	TRBV5-1	TRBJ1-2	CASRQEVFKDGYTF	TGCGCCAGCAGACAGGAGGTGTTTAAAGATGGCTACACCTTC